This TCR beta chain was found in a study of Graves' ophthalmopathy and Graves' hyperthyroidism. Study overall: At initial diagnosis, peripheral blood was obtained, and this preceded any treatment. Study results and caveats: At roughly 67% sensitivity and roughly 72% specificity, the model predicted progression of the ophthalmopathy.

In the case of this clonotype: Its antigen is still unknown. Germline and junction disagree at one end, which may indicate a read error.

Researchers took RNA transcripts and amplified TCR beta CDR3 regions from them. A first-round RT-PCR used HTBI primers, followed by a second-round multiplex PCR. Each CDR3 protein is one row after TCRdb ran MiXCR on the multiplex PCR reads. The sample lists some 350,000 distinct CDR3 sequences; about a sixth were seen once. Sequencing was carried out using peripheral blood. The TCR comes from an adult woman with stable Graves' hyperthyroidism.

For the CDR3, the DNA is TGTGCCAGCAGCTTAGAGCCGTCGTATCGGGACATAGTCTACGAGCACTACTTC. It encodes CASSLEPSYRDIVYEHYF. The V call is TRBV11-2, the J call TRBJ2-7; D is possibly TRBD1 (6 bases). Germline V gene sequence: CDR1 SGHAT, CDR2 FQNNGV. The CDR3 is made up of 18 amino acids.